The text below deals with one T cell receptor beta chain. These data belong to a study of blood T cell repertoires in COVID-19. Cohorts were based on clinical histories the participants reported. Germline assignment: CDR1 LNHDA and CDR2 SQIVND (reference sequence). The CDR3 spans 15 residues. V lost 2 bases, J lost 2 bases, and 10 bases lay in between. Some clones are missing from TCRdb's copy, which holds only in-frame ones; the method was immunoSEQ multiplex PCR. The table lists about 310,000 clones, 85% to 90% of them singletons. This clonotype originated in a young woman who had recovered from COVID-19. Sequencing was done on a sample of PBMCs or T cells enriched from blood (not recorded which). The rearrangement links TRBV19 to TRBJ2-1; possibly TRBD1 for D (6 bases). CDR3 DNA sequence: TGTGCCAGTAGTATAATCACAGGGACCTACAATGAGCAGTTCTTC. Translated: CASSIITGTYNEQFF.